The present T cell receptor (beta chain) was sequenced within a study of neoadjuvant anti-PD-1 for oral cavity cancer. Looking at the study overall: Most patients had three to four biweekly doses of 3 mg/kg nivolumab before resection. Around day 43, patients without progression received a fourth nivolumab dose before surgery.

Time point meaning: after neoadjuvant nivolumab, at surgical resection. This CDR3 spans 13 amino acids. Germline-derived CDR1 and CDR2 are SGHTA and FQGTGA. The sample holds a few counts of this clone. The junction does not match germline at one end; this may be a read error. TCRdb keeps only in-frame clones here, not all; method: immunoSEQ multiplex PCR. The sample lists around 35,000 clones; roughly two fifths were seen once. V and J are TRBV7-3 and TRBJ1-2; D perhaps matches TRBD1 (6 bases). The material was tumor tissue, obtained after nivolumab (anti-PD-1) treatment. The receptor was isolated from a person aged 35-79 years with oral cavity squamous cell carcinoma. CDR3 bases: TGTGCCAGCAGCTTAACCGCTGGGCAGGGGCCGACATTC. It translates to CASSLTAGQGPTF. The variable domain in full, completed from reference TRBV7-3 and TRBJ1-2, reads GAGVSQTPSNKVTEKGKYVELRCDPISGHTALYWYRQSLGQGPEFLIYFQGTGAADDSGLPNDRFFAVRPEGSVSTLKIQRTERGDSAVYLCASSLTAGQGPTFGSGTRLTVV.